The 17 T cell receptor beta chains given below trace back to one sample, sequenced in a study of cytomegalovirus exposure and HLA in healthy donors. The PCR employed 60 Vbeta primers together with 13 Jbeta primers. The table came from immunoSEQ multiplex PCR; TCRdb's copy has only in-frame clones and leaves some out. This sample's table reports 93,000 or so clones. What was sequenced was PBMCs. All receptors derive from a man aged 35 to 55 in good health and CMV-seronegative.

The CDR3 region is CASSQGAWPTGYTF. Here the CDR3 DNA reads TGCGCCAGCAGCCAAGGGGCCTGGCCAACGGGCTACACCTTC. The chain couples TRBV4-3 to TRBJ1-2, with D hard to call. The CDR3 spans 14 residues. The germline gives CDR1 LGHNA, CDR2 YSLEER. V was pared by 1 base and J by 8 bases, with 14 bases between.

J is TRBJ2-3 and V is TRBV10-1, with 9 bases fitting TRBD1. The CDR3 is made up of 14 amino acids. The trim removed 5 bases at V and 5 bases at J, leaving 5 bases unmatched. Per germline, CDR1 WNHNN and CDR2 SYGVQD (reference sequence). The CDR3 coding sequence is TGCGCCAGCAGTCCACAGGGGGCCATAGATACGCAGTATTTT. Translating gives CASSPQGAIDTQYF.

V usage is TRBV6-5 and J usage is TRBJ1-1; 7 nucleotides match TRBD1. In germline, CDR1 is MNHEY, CDR2 SVGAGI. The V gene end was trimmed by 2 bases and the J gene end by 2 bases; junction bases not matched to a gene: 8. This CDR3 has 16 residues. The CDR3: CASSYDRERGNTEAFF. DNA for the CDR3: TGTGCCAGCAGTTACGACAGGGAAAGGGGCAACACTGAAGCTTTCTTT.

V usage is TRBV7-8 and J usage is TRBJ1-3; tentatively, D is TRBD1 (5 bases). The germline CDR1 and CDR2 sequences are SGHVS and FQNEAQ. The CDR3 spans 19 residues. Trimming cost V 5 bases and J 2 bases, with 25 bases left between them. This chain's CDR3 is CASSDRTGEGRRTGNTIYF. The CDR3 DNA reads as TGTGCCAGCAGCGATCGAACGGGGGAGGGGCGAAGGACTGGAAACACCATATATTTT.

The chain employs TRBV5-8 and TRBJ1-1; 7 positions match TRBD1. CDR3 length: 15 amino acids. The V and J ends lost 2 bases and 4 bases, in that order; junction bases with no gene match: 8. Germline V CDR1 and CDR2: SGHTS, YDEGEE. CDR3 amino acids: CASSFRGTQGTEAFF. The CDR3 DNA reads TGTGCCAGCAGCTTCAGGGGGACCCAGGGCACTGAAGCTTTCTTT.

The J gene is TRBJ1-2, the V gene TRBV21-1; the table's D call, TRBD1, was not checked against the DNA. TRBV21-1 is designated a pseudogene. CDR3 length equals 14 residues. This CDR3 reads CASSKAKGKYGYTF. Here the CDR3 DNA reads TGTGCCAGCAGCAAAGCGAAGGGGAAATATGGCTACACCTTC.

The chain is built from TRBV4-3 and TRBJ1-3; D is unresolved. The CDR3 consists of 15 residues. The V gene lost 0 bases and the J gene lost 4 bases, with 10 bases spanning the gap. Germline V gives CDR1 LGHNA, CDR2 YSLEER. The CDR3 here is CASSQEVQYGNTIYF. DNA for the CDR3: TGCGCCAGCAGCCAAGAGGTACAGTACGGAAACACCATATATTTT.

The V and J genes are TRBV7-2 and TRBJ2-7; 8 nucleotides line up with TRBD2. The CDR3 spans 16 residues. The V gene end was trimmed by 0 bases and the J gene end by 3 bases; junction bases not matched to a gene: 7. Germline lookup yields CDR1 SGHTA and CDR2 FQGNSA. Here the CDR3 reads CASSLASSGAYYEQYF. The CDR3, as DNA: TGTGCCAGCAGCTTAGCGAGTAGCGGGGCTTACTACGAGCAGTACTTC.

The chain is built from TRBV28 and TRBJ1-2, with 10 bases fitting TRBD1. Germline CDR1 reads MDHEN; CDR2 reads SYDVKM. V shed 4 bases and J 6 bases; nucleotides not matched to a gene: 2. This CDR3 has 13 amino acids. CDR3 region: CASSSGQGHGYTF. The DNA for the CDR3 is TGTGCCAGCAGTTCGGGACAGGGGCATGGCTACACCTTC.

The rearrangement links TRBV28 to TRBJ2-7; 7 positions match TRBD1. Per the germline V gene, CDR1 is MDHEN and CDR2 is SYDVKM. The CDR3 loop spans 13 amino acids. The V segment lost 6 bases and the J segment 6 bases; nucleotides outside the gene matches: 8. The CDR3 coding sequence is TGTGCCAGCAGCCAGATAGGGGGCGTCGAGCAGTACTTC. It codes for CASSQIGGVEQYF.

The chain has TRBV29-1 and TRBJ1-1, with 7 bases matching TRBD1. With 4 bases clipped from V and 1 base from J, the junction kept 3 bases outside the gene matches. The CDR3 length is 13 residues. Germline loops: CDR1 SQVTM, CDR2 ANQGSEA. CDR3: CSVVRTGNTEAFF. The CDR3 DNA follows: TGCAGCGTTGTGAGGACAGGGAACACTGAAGCTTTCTTT.

V and J are TRBV7-9 and TRBJ2-1; 16 bases agree with TRBD2. Germline V gene data show CDR1 as SEHNR and CDR2 as FQNEAQ (reference sequence). V shed 2 bases and J 6 bases; nucleotides not matched to a gene: 7. The length of the CDR3 is 18 residues. The CDR3 reads CASSLYPGLAGGFNEQFF. In DNA form, the CDR3 reads TGTGCCAGCAGCTTATACCCGGGACTAGCGGGAGGGTTCAATGAGCAGTTCTTC.

V and J are TRBV14 and TRBJ2-7; TRBD2 agrees at 8 bases. This CDR3 contains 20 residues. V lost 1 base to trimming and J lost 2 bases; unmatched junction nucleotides: 19. Germline lookup yields CDR1 SGHDN and CDR2 FVKESK. The CDR3 nucleotides are TGTGCCAGCAGCCAAGTCGACCAAGGACTAGCCACGCCGAAGGCCTACGAGCAGTACTTC. It specifies CASSQVDQGLATPKAYEQYF.

The chain joins TRBV10-1 to TRBJ1-4; no clear D gene. The CDR3 runs 14 residues. CDR1 is WNHNN and CDR2 is SYGVQD in the germline V gene (reference sequence). V was shortened by 0 bases and J by 7 bases, with 9 bases between the two germline ends. CDR3 sequence: CASSESLYGEKLFF. In DNA form, the CDR3 reads TGCGCCAGCAGTGAGTCTCTGTACGGTGAAAAACTGTTTTTT.

The CDR3 protein is CACLRDTLYEQYF. CDR3 DNA sequence: TGTGCCTGCCTCCGGGACACCCTCTACGAGCAGTACTTC. The chain has TRBV30 and TRBJ2-7; possible D gene TRBD1, 6 bases. Germline V gene data show CDR1 as GTSNPN and CDR2 as SVGIG (reference sequence). V was cut by 6 bases and J by 3 bases, with 15 bases left in between. This CDR3 region has 13 residues.

The chain has TRBV19 and TRBJ1-2; D is perhaps TRBD1 (6 bases). Trimming removed 5 bases at V and 8 bases at J, with 15 bases between. This CDR3 spans 13 amino acids. Germline CDR1 LNHDA, CDR2 SQIVND (reference sequence). CDR3 in DNA: TGTGCCAGTAGTCGCGGACAGTCGGCGGGCTACACCTTC. It encodes CASSRGQSAGYTF. Looking up the rest from reference TRBV19 and TRBJ1-2 gives the full variable domain: DGGITQSPKYLFRKEGQNVTLSCEQNLNHDAMYWYRQDPGQGLRLIYYSQIVNDFQKGDIAEGYSVSREKKESFPLTVTSAQKNPTAFYLCASSRGQSAGYTFGSGTRLTVV.

V gene TRBV25-1 combines with J gene TRBJ2-3, with 14 bases aligning to TRBD2. V shed 8 bases, J shed 3 bases, and the junction held 4 bases outside the gene matches. Per germline, CDR1 MGHDK and CDR2 SYGVNS. This CDR3 region has 15 residues. The CDR3 DNA sequence: TGTGCCAGCGGGACTAGCGGGGGATTTACAGATACGCAGTATTTT. Its protein product is CASGTSGGFTDTQYF. The full variable domain, with the rest looked up from reference TRBV25-1 and TRBJ2-3, is EADIYQTPRYLVIGTGKKITLECSQTMGHDKMYWYQQDPGMELHLIHYSYGVNSTEKGDLSSESTVSRIRTEHFPLTLESARPSHTSQYLCASGTSGGFTDTQYFGPGTRLTVL.